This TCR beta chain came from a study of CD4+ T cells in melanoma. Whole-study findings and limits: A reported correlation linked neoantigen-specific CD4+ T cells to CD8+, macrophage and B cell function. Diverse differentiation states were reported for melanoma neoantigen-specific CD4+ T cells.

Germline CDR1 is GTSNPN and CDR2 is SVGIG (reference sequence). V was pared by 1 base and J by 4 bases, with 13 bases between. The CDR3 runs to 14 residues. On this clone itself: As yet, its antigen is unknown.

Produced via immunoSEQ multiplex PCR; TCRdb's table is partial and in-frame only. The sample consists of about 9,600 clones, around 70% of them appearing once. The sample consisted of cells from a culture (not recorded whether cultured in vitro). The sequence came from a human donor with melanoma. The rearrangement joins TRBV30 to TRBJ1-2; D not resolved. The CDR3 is CAWSEEGWSYGYTF. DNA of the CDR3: TGTGCCTGGAGTGAGGAGGGATGGAGCTATGGCTACACCTTC.